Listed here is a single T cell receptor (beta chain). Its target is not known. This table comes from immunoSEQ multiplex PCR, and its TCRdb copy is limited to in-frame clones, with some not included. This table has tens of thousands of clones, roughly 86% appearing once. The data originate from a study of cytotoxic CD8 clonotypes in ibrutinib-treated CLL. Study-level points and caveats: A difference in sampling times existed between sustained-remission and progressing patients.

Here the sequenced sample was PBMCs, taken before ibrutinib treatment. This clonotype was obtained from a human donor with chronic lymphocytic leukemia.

This chain's CDR3 is CASSLDGQGPHYGYTF. CDR3 in DNA: TGCGCCAGCAGCTTGGATGGGCAGGGACCTCACTATGGCTACACCTTC. The chain recombines TRBV5-1 with TRBJ1-2, with D possibly TRBD1 on 5 matching bases. The germline V gene has CDR1 SGHRS and CDR2 YFSETQ. Trimming shortened V by 0 bases and J by 3 bases, and 15 bases separated the two germline ends. The CDR3 spans 16 residues.